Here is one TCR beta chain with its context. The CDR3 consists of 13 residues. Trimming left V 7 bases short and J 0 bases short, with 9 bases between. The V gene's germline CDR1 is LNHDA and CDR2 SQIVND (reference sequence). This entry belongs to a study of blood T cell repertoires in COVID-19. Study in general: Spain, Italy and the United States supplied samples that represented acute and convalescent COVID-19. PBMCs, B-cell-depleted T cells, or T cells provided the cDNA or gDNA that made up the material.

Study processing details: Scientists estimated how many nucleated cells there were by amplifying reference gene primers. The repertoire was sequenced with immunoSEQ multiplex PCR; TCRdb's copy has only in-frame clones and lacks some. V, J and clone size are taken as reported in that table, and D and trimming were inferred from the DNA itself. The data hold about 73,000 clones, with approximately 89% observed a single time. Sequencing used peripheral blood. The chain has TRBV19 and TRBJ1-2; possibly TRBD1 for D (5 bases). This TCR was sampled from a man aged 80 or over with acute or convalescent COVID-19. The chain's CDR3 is CASNQGSNYGYTF. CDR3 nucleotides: TGTGCCAGTAATCAGGGCTCTAACTATGGCTACACCTTC.